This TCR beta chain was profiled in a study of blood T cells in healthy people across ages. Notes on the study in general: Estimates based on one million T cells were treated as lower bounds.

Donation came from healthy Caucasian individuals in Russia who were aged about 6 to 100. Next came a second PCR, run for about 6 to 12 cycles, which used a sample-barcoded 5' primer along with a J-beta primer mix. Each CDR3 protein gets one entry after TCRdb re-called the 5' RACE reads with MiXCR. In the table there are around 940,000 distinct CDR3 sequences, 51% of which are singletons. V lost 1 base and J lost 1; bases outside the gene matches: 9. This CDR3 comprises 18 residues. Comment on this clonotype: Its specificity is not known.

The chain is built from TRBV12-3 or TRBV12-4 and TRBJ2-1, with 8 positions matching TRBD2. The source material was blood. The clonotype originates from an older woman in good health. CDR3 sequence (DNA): TGTGCCAGCAGTTTAGGGATAGCGGGACTTGGGTCCTACAATGAGCAGTTCTTC. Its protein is CASSLGIAGLGSYNEQFF.